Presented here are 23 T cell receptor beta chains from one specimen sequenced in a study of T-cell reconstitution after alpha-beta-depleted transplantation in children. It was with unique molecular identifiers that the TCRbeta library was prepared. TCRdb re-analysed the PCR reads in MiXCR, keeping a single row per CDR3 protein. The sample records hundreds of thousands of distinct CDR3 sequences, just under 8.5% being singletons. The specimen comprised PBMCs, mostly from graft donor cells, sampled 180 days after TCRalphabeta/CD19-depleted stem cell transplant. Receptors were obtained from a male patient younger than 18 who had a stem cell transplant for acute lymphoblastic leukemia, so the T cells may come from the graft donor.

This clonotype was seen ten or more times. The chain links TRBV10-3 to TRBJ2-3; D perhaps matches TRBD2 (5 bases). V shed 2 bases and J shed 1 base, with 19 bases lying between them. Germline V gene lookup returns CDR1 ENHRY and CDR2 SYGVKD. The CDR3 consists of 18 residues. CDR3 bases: TGTGCCATCAGTGAGCAAGGGCCCCCGGGGTTAGGCACAGATACGCAGTATTTT. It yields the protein CAISEQGPPGLGTDTQYF.

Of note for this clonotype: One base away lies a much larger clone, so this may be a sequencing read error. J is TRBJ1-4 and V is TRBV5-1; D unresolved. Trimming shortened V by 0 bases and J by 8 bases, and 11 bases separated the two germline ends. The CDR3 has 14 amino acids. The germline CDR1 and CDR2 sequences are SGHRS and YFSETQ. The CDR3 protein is CASSLGPASEKLFF. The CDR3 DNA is TGCGCCAGCAGCTTGGGCCCGGCGAGCGAAAAACTGTTTTTT.

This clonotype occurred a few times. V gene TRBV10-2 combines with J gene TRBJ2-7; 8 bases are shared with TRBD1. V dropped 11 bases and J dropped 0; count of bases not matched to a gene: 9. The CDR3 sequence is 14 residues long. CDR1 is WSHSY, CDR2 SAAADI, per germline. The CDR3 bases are TGCGCCTCACCGGGACAGGTGAGCTCCTACGAGCAGTACTTC. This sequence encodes CASPGQVSSYEQYF.

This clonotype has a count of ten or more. The CDR3 loop is CASSDTGRSPLHF. DNA for the CDR3: TGTGCCAGCAGTGATACAGGACGGTCACCCCTCCACTTT. J is TRBJ1-6 and V is TRBV25-1; TRBD1 is a possible D gene (5 bases). This CDR3 is built from 13 residues. The germline CDR1 and CDR2 sequences are MGHDK and SYGVNS. V lost 3 bases and J 10 bases, leaving 10 bases between the germline ends.

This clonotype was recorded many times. The CDR3 sequence is CASSLRGYPDTQYF. The CDR3 DNA is TGTGCCAGCAGTTTAAGAGGGTATCCAGATACGCAGTATTTT. The chain joins TRBV12-3 or TRBV12-4 to TRBJ2-3; a possible D gene is TRBD2 (5 bases). The V gene lost 2 bases and the J gene lost 4 bases, with 10 bases spanning the gap. The CDR3 consists of 14 residues.

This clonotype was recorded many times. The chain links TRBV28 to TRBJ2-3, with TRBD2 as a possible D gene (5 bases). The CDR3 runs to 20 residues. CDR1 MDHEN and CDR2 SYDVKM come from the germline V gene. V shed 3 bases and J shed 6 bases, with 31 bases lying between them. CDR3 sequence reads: CASSLDSPILPGPIRDTQYF. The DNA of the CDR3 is TGTGCCAGCAGTTTGGACTCCCCAATCCTACCGGGCCCCATTCGCGATACGCAGTATTTT.

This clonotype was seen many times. CDR3 sequence reads: CASSPHSNQPQHF. The CDR3 region has the DNA TGTGCCAGCAGTCCGCATAGCAATCAGCCCCAGCATTTT. The V call is TRBV28, the J call TRBJ1-5; unclear D gene. Trimming pared 5 bases from V and 0 bases from J, leaving 5 bases between. The CDR3 runs 13 residues. Per germline, CDR1 MDHEN and CDR2 SYDVKM.

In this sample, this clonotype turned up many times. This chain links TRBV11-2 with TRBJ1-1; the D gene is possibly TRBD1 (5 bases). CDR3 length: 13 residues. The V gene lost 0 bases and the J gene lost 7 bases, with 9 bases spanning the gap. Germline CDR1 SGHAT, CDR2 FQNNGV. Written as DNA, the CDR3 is TGTGCCAGCAGCTTAGATTGGGGCAGTGAAGCTTTCTTT. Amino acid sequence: CASSLDWGSEAFF. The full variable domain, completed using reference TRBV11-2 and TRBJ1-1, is EAGVAQSPRYKIIEKRQSVAFWCNPISGHATLYWYQQILGQGPKLLIQFQNNGVVDDSQLPKDRFSAERLKGVDSTLKIQPAKLEDSAVYLCASSLDWGSEAFFGQGTRLTVV.

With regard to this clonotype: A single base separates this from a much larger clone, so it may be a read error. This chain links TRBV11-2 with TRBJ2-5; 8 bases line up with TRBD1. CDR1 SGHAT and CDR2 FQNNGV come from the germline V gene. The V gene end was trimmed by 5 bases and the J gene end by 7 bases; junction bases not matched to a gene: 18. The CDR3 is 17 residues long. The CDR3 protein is CASSPLRTGTSGGTQYF. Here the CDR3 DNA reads TGTGCCAGCAGCCCCCTGAGGACAGGGACGTCAGGAGGGACCCAGTACTTC.

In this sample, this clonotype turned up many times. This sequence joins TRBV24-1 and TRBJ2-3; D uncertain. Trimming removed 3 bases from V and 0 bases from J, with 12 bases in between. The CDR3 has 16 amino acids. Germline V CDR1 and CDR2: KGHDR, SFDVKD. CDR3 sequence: CATSDPRASSTDTQYF. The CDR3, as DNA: TGTGCCACCAGTGATCCTCGGGCCTCTAGCACAGATACGCAGTATTTT.

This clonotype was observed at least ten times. This chain's CDR3 is CSVDSIEDYNEQFF. The CDR3 region has the DNA TGCAGCGTTGATAGTATAGAGGACTACAATGAGCAGTTCTTC. This chain links TRBV29-1 with TRBJ2-1; D call uncertain. Trimming cost V 3 bases and J 3 bases, with 12 bases left between them. Germline-derived CDR1 and CDR2 are SQVTM and ANQGSEA. The CDR3 spans 14 residues.

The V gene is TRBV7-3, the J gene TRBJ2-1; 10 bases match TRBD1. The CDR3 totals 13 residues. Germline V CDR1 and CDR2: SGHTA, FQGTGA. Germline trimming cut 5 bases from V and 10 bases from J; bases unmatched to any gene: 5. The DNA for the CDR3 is TGTGCCAGCAGCCGACAGGGGGCTGGCGAGCAGTTCTTC. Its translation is CASSRQGAGEQFF. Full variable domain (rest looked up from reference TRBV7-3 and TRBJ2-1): GAGVSQTPSNKVTEKGKYVELRCDPISGHTALYWYRQSLGQGPEFLIYFQGTGAADDSGLPNDRFFAVRPEGSVSTLKIQRTERGDSAVYLCASSRQGAGEQFFGPGTRLTVL.

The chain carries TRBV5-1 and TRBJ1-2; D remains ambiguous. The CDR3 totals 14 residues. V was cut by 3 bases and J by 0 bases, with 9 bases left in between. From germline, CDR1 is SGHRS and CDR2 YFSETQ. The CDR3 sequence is CASSWRVANYGYTF. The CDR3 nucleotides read TGCGCCAGCAGCTGGAGAGTGGCTAACTATGGCTACACCTTC.

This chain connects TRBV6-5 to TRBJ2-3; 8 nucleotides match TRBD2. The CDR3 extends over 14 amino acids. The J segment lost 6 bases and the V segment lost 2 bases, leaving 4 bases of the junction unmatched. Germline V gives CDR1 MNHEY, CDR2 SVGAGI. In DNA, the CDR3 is TGTGCCAGCAGTTACGGGACTAGTGGGGATACGCAGTATTTT. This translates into CASSYGTSGDTQYF.

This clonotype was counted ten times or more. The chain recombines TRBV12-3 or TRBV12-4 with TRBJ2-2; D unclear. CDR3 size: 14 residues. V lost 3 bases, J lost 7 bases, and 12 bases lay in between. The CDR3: CASSLGIGIGELFF. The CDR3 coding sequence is TGTGCCAGCAGTTTGGGGATAGGGATCGGGGAGCTGTTTTTT.

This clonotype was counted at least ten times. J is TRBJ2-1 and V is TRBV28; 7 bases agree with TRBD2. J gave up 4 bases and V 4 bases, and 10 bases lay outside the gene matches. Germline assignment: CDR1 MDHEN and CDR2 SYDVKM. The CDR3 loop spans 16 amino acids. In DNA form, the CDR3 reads TGTGCCAGCAGTTCCCTCCCAAGCGGGGCGTACAATGAGCAGTTCTTC. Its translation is CASSSLPSGAYNEQFF. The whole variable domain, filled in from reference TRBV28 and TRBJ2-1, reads DVKVTQSSRYLVKRTGEKVFLECVQDMDHENMFWYRQDPGLGLRLIYFSYDVKMKEKGDIPEGYSVSREKKERFSLILESASTNQTSMYLCASSSLPSGAYNEQFFGPGTRLTVL.

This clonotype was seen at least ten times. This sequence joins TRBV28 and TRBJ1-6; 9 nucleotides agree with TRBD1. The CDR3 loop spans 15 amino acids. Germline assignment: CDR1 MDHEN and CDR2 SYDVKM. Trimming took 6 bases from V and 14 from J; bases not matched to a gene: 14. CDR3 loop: CASSSSGTGSLALHF. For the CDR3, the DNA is TGTGCCAGCAGCTCCTCCGGGACAGGGAGTTTGGCCCTCCACTTT.

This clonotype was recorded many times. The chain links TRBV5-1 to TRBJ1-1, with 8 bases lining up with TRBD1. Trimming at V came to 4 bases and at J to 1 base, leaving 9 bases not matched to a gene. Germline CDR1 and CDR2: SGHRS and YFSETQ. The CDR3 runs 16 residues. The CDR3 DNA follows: TGCGCCAGCAGCATGGACAGGGAGATTACGAACACTGAAGCTTTCTTT. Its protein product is CASSMDREITNTEAFF.

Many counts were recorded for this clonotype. The chain's CDR3 is CASSPRGQPSGANVLTF. For the CDR3, the DNA is TGTGCCAGCAGCCCCCGAGGACAGCCCTCCGGGGCCAACGTCCTGACTTTC. The chain joins TRBV7-9 to TRBJ2-6, with D tentatively TRBD1 (6 bases). The CDR3 is 17 amino acids. V was trimmed by 5 bases and J by 4 bases, leaving 18 bases between them. Germline lookup yields CDR1 SEHNR and CDR2 FQNEAQ (reference sequence).

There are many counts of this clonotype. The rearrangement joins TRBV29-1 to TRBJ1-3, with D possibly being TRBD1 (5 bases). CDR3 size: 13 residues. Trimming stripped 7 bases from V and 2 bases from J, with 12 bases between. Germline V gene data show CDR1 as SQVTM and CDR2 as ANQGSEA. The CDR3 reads CSARGGAGNTIYF. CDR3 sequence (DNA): TGCAGCGCCCGCGGAGGGGCTGGAAACACCATATATTTT.

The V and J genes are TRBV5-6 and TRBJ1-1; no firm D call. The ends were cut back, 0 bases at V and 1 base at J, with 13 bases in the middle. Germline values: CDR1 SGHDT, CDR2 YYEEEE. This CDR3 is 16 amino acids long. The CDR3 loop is CASSLGYSLWNTEAFF. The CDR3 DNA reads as TGTGCCAGCAGCTTGGGATACAGTTTATGGAACACTGAAGCTTTCTTT. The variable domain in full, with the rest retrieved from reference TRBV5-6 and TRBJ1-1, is DAGVTQSPTHLIKTRGQQVTLRCSPKSGHDTVSWYQQALGQGPQFIFQYYEEEERQRGNFPDRFSGHQFPNYSSELNVNALLLGDSALYLCASSLGYSLWNTEAFFGQGTRLTVV.

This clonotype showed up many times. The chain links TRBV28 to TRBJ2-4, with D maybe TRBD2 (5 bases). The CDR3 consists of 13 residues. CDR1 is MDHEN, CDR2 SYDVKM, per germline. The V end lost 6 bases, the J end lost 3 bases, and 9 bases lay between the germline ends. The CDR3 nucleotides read TGTGCCAGCAGACTAGGAGGCAAAAACATTCAGTACTTC. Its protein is CASRLGGKNIQYF.

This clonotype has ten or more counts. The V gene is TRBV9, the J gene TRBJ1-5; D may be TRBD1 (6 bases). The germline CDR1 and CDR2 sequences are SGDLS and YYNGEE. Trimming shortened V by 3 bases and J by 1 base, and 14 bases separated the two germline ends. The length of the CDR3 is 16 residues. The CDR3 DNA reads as TGTGCCAGCAGCGCCCCAGGGGCGCCGAGCAATCAGCCCCAGCATTTT. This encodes CASSAPGAPSNQPQHF.